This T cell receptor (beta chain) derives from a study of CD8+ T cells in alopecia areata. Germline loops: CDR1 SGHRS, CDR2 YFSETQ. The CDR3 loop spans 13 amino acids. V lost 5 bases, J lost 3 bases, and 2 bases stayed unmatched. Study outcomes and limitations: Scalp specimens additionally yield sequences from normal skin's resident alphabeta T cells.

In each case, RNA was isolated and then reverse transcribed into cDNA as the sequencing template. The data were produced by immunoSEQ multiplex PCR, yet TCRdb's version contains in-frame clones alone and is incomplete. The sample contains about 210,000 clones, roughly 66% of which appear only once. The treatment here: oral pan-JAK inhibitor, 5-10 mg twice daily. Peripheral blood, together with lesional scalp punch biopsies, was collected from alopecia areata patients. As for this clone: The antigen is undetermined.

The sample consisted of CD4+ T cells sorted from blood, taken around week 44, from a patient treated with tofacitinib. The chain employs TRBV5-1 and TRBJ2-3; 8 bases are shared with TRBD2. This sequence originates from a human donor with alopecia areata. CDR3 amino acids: CASRSGGTDTQYF. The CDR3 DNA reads TGCGCCAGCAGAAGCGGGGGAACAGATACGCAGTATTTT.